This passage covers 26 T cell receptor beta chains from one sample sequenced in a study of response to subunit inactivated influenza vaccine. TCRdb re-derived calls from the RT-PCR reads in MiXCR, one entry per CDR3 protein. The table shows some 540,000 distinct CDR3 sequences, with under 25% occurring only once. These data also featured in a second study, about T cells expressing NK-cell markers. That paper adds: TCR beta cDNA was generated via 5'RACE template switching incorporating UMIs.

Sequences were derived from CD4+ T cells sorted from PBMCs, sampled about 11 days after vaccination. The receptor set was obtained from a man in his fifties who received an inactivated influenza vaccine.

The genes are TRBV5-1 and TRBJ2-5, with unresolved D. The V gene lost 1 base and the J gene lost 2 bases, with 6 bases spanning the gap. Germline CDR1 SGHRS, CDR2 YFSETQ. CDR3 length: 13 amino acids. This CDR3 reads CASSLKDQETQYF. The CDR3 nucleotides read TGCGCCAGCAGCTTGAAGGATCAAGAGACCCAGTACTTC.

The chain has TRBV29-1 and TRBJ2-6; D may be TRBD1 or TRBD2 (5 bases each). In germline, CDR1 is SQVTM, CDR2 ANQGSEA. Trimming took 2 bases from V and 1 from J, leaving 15 bases between them. CDR3 length: 17 residues. The CDR3 nucleotides are TGCAGCGTTGAATGGGGGAGACATTCGTCTGGGGCCAACGTCCTGACTTTC. This sequence encodes CSVEWGRHSSGANVLTF.

This clonotype was detected only a few times. V gene TRBV12-3 or TRBV12-4 combines with J gene TRBJ1-1, with TRBD1 identical over 7 bases. The CDR3 has 14 residues. V shed 7 bases, J shed 4 bases, and the junction held 9 bases outside the gene matches. The DNA of the CDR3 is TGTGCCAGCACCCAAGGGGGCGGAGGCACTGAAGCTTTCTTT. Protein sequence: CASTQGGGGTEAFF.

The J gene is TRBJ2-7, the V gene TRBV15, with D uncertain. Germline CDR1 is LNHNV and CDR2 is YYDKDF (reference sequence). The CDR3 loop spans 14 amino acids. The ends were cut back, 0 bases at V and 4 bases at J, with 10 bases in the middle. The DNA of the CDR3 is TGTGCCACCAGCAGAGATAGGAGTATATACGAGCAGTACTTC. Translating it yields CATSRDRSIYEQYF.

This clonotype has just a few counts. This chain uses TRBV20-1 with TRBJ1-6; possibly TRBD1 for D (5 bases). The germline V gene encodes CDR1 DFQATT and CDR2 SNEGSKA (reference sequence). The CDR3 length is 15 residues. The CDR3, as DNA: TGCAGCGGCTTACACGGGGGTTACTATAATTCACCCCTCCACTTT. Protein product: CSGLHGGYYNSPLHF.

This clonotype occurred many times. V is TRBV12-3 or TRBV12-4 and J is TRBJ2-5, with D unclear. There are 14 residues in the CDR3. The V end lost 0 bases, the J end lost 3 bases, and 8 bases lay between the germline ends. In nucleotides, the CDR3 is TGTGCCAGCAGTTTAGCGGCTGGTAAAGAGACCCAGTACTTC. It specifies CASSLAAGKETQYF.

This clonotype was counted between two and nine times. The chain carries TRBV20-1 and TRBJ2-1, with 11 bases aligning to TRBD1. CDR1 DFQATT and CDR2 SNEGSKA come from the germline V gene (reference sequence). V was pared by 6 bases and J by 7 bases, with 11 bases of the junction left unmatched. This CDR3 spans 15 amino acids. CDR3 loop: CSATRTGGAWNEQFF. As DNA, the CDR3 is TGCAGTGCGACCAGGACAGGGGGCGCATGGAATGAGCAGTTCTTC.

This clonotype was seen more than once but under ten times. The V call is TRBV29-1, the J call TRBJ2-1; TRBD1 is a possible D gene (5 bases). Germline CDR1 reads SQVTM; CDR2 reads ANQGSEA. This CDR3 has 11 residues. The ends were cut back, 8 bases at V and 7 bases at J, with 12 bases in the middle. As DNA, the CDR3 is TGCAGCATCCAGGACATTAATGAGCAGTTCTTC. Protein sequence: CSIQDINEQFF.

CDR3 DNA sequence: TGTGCCAGCAGCCCATCCTGGGAAGGTGGGCAGTTCTTC. It specifies CASSPSWEGGQFF. V gene TRBV7-2 combines with J gene TRBJ2-1; no reliable D call. Deletions cut 5 bases from V and 12 bases from J, with 17 bases between. CDR3 length equals 13 residues. Germline lookup yields CDR1 SGHTA and CDR2 FQGNSA.

Ten or more counts support this clonotype. This chain uses TRBV20-1 with TRBJ2-7; 7 nucleotides match TRBD2. V lost 4 bases to trimming and J lost 2 bases; unmatched junction nucleotides: 8. The V gene's germline CDR1 is DFQATT and CDR2 SNEGSKA (reference sequence). The CDR3 covers 14 residues. In nucleotides, the CDR3 is TGCAGTGCTATTATTCCGGGAGGCACCTACGAGCAGTACTTC. Encoded protein: CSAIIPGGTYEQYF.

V and J are TRBV11-2 and TRBJ2-5, with TRBD2 identical over 7 bases. The V gene's germline CDR1 is SGHAT and CDR2 FQNNGV. The CDR3 extends over 15 amino acids. The V segment lost 5 bases and the J segment 5 bases; nucleotides outside the gene matches: 11. The CDR3 region has the DNA TGTGCCAGCAGCCGCCCCGCGGGAGCTACGGAGACCCAGTACTTC. As protein: CASSRPAGATETQYF.

This clonotype was observed a few times. The V and J genes are TRBV29-1 and TRBJ2-7; a possible D gene is TRBD1 (6 bases). CDR3 length equals 13 residues. Trimming cost V 6 bases and J 3 bases, with 15 bases left between them. Germline V lookup: CDR1 SQVTM, CDR2 ANQGSEA. In nucleotides, the CDR3 is TGCAGCGTCCCGGGACATAGGGGCTACGAGCAGTACTTC. Translating gives CSVPGHRGYEQYF.

The rearrangement uses TRBV7-2 and TRBJ2-2; D uncertain. CDR1 is SGHTA and CDR2 is FQGNSA in the germline V gene. V lost 6 bases, J lost 6 bases, and 8 bases lay in between. The length of the CDR3 is 12 residues. The CDR3 DNA reads TGTGCCAGCAGAATAGGCTCCGGGGAGCTGTTTTTT. Its protein is CASRIGSGELFF. Looking up the rest from reference TRBV7-2 and TRBJ2-2 gives the full variable domain: GAGVSQSPSNKVTEKGKDVELRCDPISGHTALYWYRQSLGQGLEFLIYFQGNSAPDKSGLPSDRFSAERTGGSVSTLTIQRTQQEDSAVYLCASRIGSGELFFGEGSRLTVL.

DNA of the CDR3: TGTGCCAGCAACAATCGGAGGGAGGATACGCAGTATTTT. Translating gives CASNNRREDTQYF. The rearrangement joins TRBV7-9 to TRBJ2-3; tentatively, D is TRBD2 (6 bases). The V gene's germline CDR1 is SEHNR and CDR2 FQNEAQ (reference sequence). The CDR3 contains 13 residues. Trimming removed 7 bases from V and 6 bases from J, with 14 bases in between. Drawing the rest from reference TRBV7-9 and TRBJ2-3, the complete variable domain is DTGVSQNPRHKITKRGQNVTFRCDPISEHNRLYWYRQTLGQGPEFLTYFQNEAQLEKSRLLSDRFSAERPKGSFSTLEIQRTEQGDSAMYLCASNNRREDTQYFGPGTRLTVL.

V usage is TRBV6-1 and J usage is TRBJ2-7; possibly TRBD1 for D (5 bases). Germline V gene sequence: CDR1 MNHNS, CDR2 SASEGT. The ends were cut back, 6 bases at V and 5 bases at J, with 20 bases in the middle. CDR3 length: 15 residues. The CDR3 coding sequence is TGTGCCAGCAGGCCTTGGTCCCAGGGTGACGACGAGCAGTACTTC. This codes for CASRPWSQGDDEQYF.

This clonotype was counted between two and nine times. The chain employs TRBV6-6 and TRBJ2-5; possibly TRBD1 or TRBD2 for D (5 bases each). The CDR3 is made up of 12 amino acids. Trimming stripped 2 bases from V and 5 bases from J, with 6 bases between. Germline V gene lookup returns CDR1 MNHNY and CDR2 SVGAGI (reference sequence). This CDR3 is CASSYGTETQYF. The CDR3 nucleotides read TGTGCCAGCAGTTACGGGACGGAGACCCAGTACTTC.

This clonotype was picked up many times. The genes are TRBV27 and TRBJ2-2; perhaps TRBD1 as D (6 bases). The V gene's germline CDR1 is MNHEY and CDR2 SMNVEV (reference sequence). The CDR3 has 16 amino acids. V dropped 5 bases and J dropped 1 base, with 14 bases sitting between them. CDR3 coding DNA: TGTGCCAGCAGTCCTATAGGGGGACAGAACACCGGGGAGCTGTTTTTT. It codes for CASSPIGGQNTGELFF.

This clonotype was recorded at least ten times. The chain uses TRBV7-8 and TRBJ2-7; 7 bases match TRBD2. Germline values: CDR1 SGHVS, CDR2 FQNEAQ. The CDR3 loop spans 14 amino acids. Trimming cost V 5 bases and J 4 bases; bases outside gene matches: 8. CDR3 DNA sequence: TGTGCCAGCAGCAGGCCCGAGGGAGGGTACGAGCAGTACTTC. Amino acid sequence: CASSRPEGGYEQYF.

This clonotype showed up just a few times. This chain links TRBV27 with TRBJ2-1; 7 nucleotides match TRBD2. CDR3 length: 12 amino acids. Germline-derived CDR1 and CDR2 are MNHEY and SMNVEV (reference sequence). V shed 6 bases and J 10 bases; nucleotides not matched to a gene: 6. CDR3: CASRAGTTEQFF. DNA of the CDR3: TGTGCCAGCAGGGCCGGGACTACCGAGCAGTTCTTC.

This clonotype was counted a few times. The chain links TRBV7-2 to TRBJ2-3, with D possibly matching TRBD2 (7 bases). The CDR3 loop spans 17 amino acids. V was pared by 2 bases and J by 4 bases, with 19 bases between. Germline CDR1 reads SGHTA; CDR2 reads FQGNSA. In DNA, the CDR3 is TGTGCCAGCAGCTTATCACAAAGAACGCGGGGGCCAGATACGCAGTATTTT. Protein: CASSLSQRTRGPDTQYF.

This clonotype was detected a few times. The chain joins TRBV20-1 to TRBJ2-7, with TRBD1 identical over 11 bases. V lost 6 bases, J lost 4 bases, and 8 bases stayed unmatched. Germline-derived CDR1 and CDR2 are DFQATT and SNEGSKA (reference sequence). The CDR3 spans 14 residues. CDR3 coding DNA: TGCAGTGCCCAAGGACAGGGGGCGGTTTACGAGCAGTACTTC. Its protein product is CSAQGQGAVYEQYF.

In this sample, this clonotype turned up a few times. The J gene is TRBJ2-6, the V gene TRBV5-1; 9 bases match TRBD1. In germline, CDR1 is SGHRS, CDR2 YFSETQ. The CDR3 consists of 19 residues. Trimming cost V 5 bases and J 3 bases; bases outside gene matches: 15. The CDR3 is CASSSGPDRGVVGANVLTF. CDR3 DNA: TGCGCCAGCAGTTCGGGGCCGGACAGGGGAGTTGTTGGGGCCAACGTCCTGACTTTC.

A few counts support this clonotype. The chain recombines TRBV20-1 with TRBJ2-1; 9 positions match TRBD2. CDR1 DFQATT and CDR2 SNEGSKA come from the germline V gene (reference sequence). This CDR3 region has 15 residues. Germline trimming cut 7 bases from V and 3 bases from J; bases unmatched to any gene: 10. The CDR3 reads CSVLRAGGIYNEQFF. The CDR3 DNA follows: TGCAGTGTTCTTAGGGCGGGAGGGATCTACAATGAGCAGTTCTTC.

The rearrangement uses TRBV5-1 and TRBJ2-1; the match to TRBD1 covers 10 bases. The V and J ends lost 6 bases and 7 bases, in that order; junction bases with no gene match: 7. Germline CDR1 and CDR2: SGHRS and YFSETQ. The CDR3 sequence is 14 residues long. The CDR3 nucleotides are TGCGCCAGCAACCGGGACAGGGGTTTAAATGAGCAGTTCTTC. Translated: CASNRDRGLNEQFF. The variable domain in full, completed from reference TRBV5-1 and TRBJ2-1, reads KAGVTQTPRYLIKTRGQQVTLSCSPISGHRSVSWYQQTPGQGLQFLFEYFSETQRNKGNFPGRFSGRQFSNSRSEMNVSTLELGDSALYLCASNRDRGLNEQFFGPGTRLTVL.

This clonotype was picked up many times. The chain is built from TRBV3-1 and TRBJ2-1; TRBD2 matches at 7 bases. The V segment lost 1 base and the J segment 7 bases; nucleotides outside the gene matches: 4. Germline V gene lookup returns CDR1 LGHDT and CDR2 YNNKEL (reference sequence). The CDR3 length is 14 residues. CDR3 region: CASSQAGRVNEQFF. The CDR3 region has the DNA TGTGCCAGCAGCCAAGCGGGGAGGGTAAATGAGCAGTTCTTC.

The rearrangement uses TRBV7-9 and TRBJ2-3; TRBD1 agrees at 7 bases. This CDR3 comprises 14 residues. Germline-derived CDR1 and CDR2 are SEHNR and FQNEAQ (reference sequence). V gave up 6 bases and J gave up 0 bases; unmatched junction bases: 3. The CDR3 loop is CASRTGVSTDTQYF. CDR3 nucleotides: TGTGCCAGCAGAACAGGGGTTAGCACAGATACGCAGTATTTT.